The 2 T cell receptor beta chains below come from one sample, sequenced in a study of cytomegalovirus exposure and HLA in healthy donors. PCR amplification relied on 60 Vbeta primers (plus 13 Jbeta primers). Profiled with immunoSEQ multiplex PCR; TCRdb holds only in-frame clones, not every one. The sample contains around 100,000 clones, approximately 80% of which appear only once. The sample was PBMCs. These receptors all come from a female donor in good health and CMV-seropositive.

The rearrangement uses TRBV6-5 and TRBJ2-6; 7 positions match TRBD2. V lost 7 bases to trimming and J lost 0 bases; unmatched junction nucleotides: 3. This CDR3 is 15 amino acids long. In germline, CDR1 is MNHEY, CDR2 SVGAGI. Written as DNA, the CDR3 is TGTGCCAGCACCCGCGGGGGCTCTGGGGCCAACGTCCTGACTTTC. This translates into CASTRGGSGANVLTF.

The rearrangement links TRBV29-1 to TRBJ2-1, with 12 bases lining up with TRBD1. Germline trimming cut 0 bases from V and 8 bases from J; bases unmatched to any gene: 8. The CDR3 has 16 amino acids. Germline-derived CDR1 and CDR2 are SQVTM and ANQGSEA. DNA for the CDR3: TGCAGCGTTGAAGACTCCGGGACAGGGGGCATTTATGAGCAGTTCTTC. Translation: CSVEDSGTGGIYEQFF.